Listed here are 30 T cell receptor beta chains from one sample, sequenced in a study of OX40 agonist ivuxolimab in advanced cancers. The table came from immunoSEQ multiplex PCR; TCRdb's copy has only in-frame clones and leaves some out. The data contain under 100,000 clones, 85% to 90% of them singletons. The material sequenced was CD4+ or CD8+ T cells sorted from blood, taken in a trial of the OX40 agonist ivuxolimab. The receptors here all came from an adult with an advanced solid tumor such as melanoma, head and neck, liver or kidney cancer.

The V and J genes are TRBV19 and TRBJ1-2; D is ambiguous. Per the germline V gene, CDR1 is LNHDA and CDR2 is SQIVND (reference sequence). Trimming took off 3 bases at V and 3 bases at J, with 8 bases between the two ends. The CDR3 has 13 residues. CDR3 DNA sequence: TGTGCCAGTAGTATGACACGGGACTATGGCTACACCTTC. Protein sequence: CASSMTRDYGYTF.

The sample holds one count of this clone. The chain joins TRBV10-3 to TRBJ1-6; a possible D gene is TRBD1 (5 bases). Germline values: CDR1 ENHRY, CDR2 SYGVKD. This CDR3 is 17 amino acids long. V gave up 6 bases and J gave up 4 bases, with 19 bases separating them. As DNA, the CDR3 is TGTGCCATCAGGTCCATTCAGACAGAATTTTATAATTCACCCCTCCACTTT. Protein product: CAIRSIQTEFYNSPLHF.

Of note for this clone: Germline is not matched at one junction end, which may reflect a read error. The genes are TRBV27 and TRBJ2-7; tentatively, D is TRBD2 (6 bases). CDR1 and CDR2 from the germline V gene are MNHEY and SMNVEV (reference sequence). CDR3 size: 15 residues. CDR3 DNA sequence: TGTGCCAGCAGCGGGACTCCGTTTGAGCTCTACCAGCAGTACTTC. The encoded protein is CASSGTPFELYQQYF.

This clone has only one observation. The rearrangement links TRBV27 to TRBJ2-5; tentative D call: TRBD1 (5 bases). CDR1 MNHEY and CDR2 SMNVEV come from the germline V gene (reference sequence). V lost 7 bases and J 4 bases, leaving 16 bases between the germline ends. The CDR3 is 14 amino acids. The CDR3 here is CASKRTGTGETQYF. In nucleotides, the CDR3 is TGTGCCAGCAAACGGACGGGTACAGGAGAGACCCAGTACTTC.

This chain connects TRBV2 to TRBJ1-2, with D perhaps matching TRBD1 (6 bases). CDR3 size: 13 residues. The germline V gene encodes CDR1 SNHLY and CDR2 FYNNEI. V was trimmed by 9 bases and J by 2 bases, leaving 13 bases between them. The CDR3 DNA is TGTGCCAGTACTACAGGGATCAACTATGGCTACACCTTC. This codes for CASTTGINYGYTF.

V is TRBV27 and J is TRBJ1-2; D remains ambiguous. The CDR3 totals 14 residues. The V gene's germline CDR1 is MNHEY and CDR2 SMNVEV (reference sequence). Between the trimmed V and J ends, which lost 2 bases and 7 bases, there was a span of 14 bases. The CDR3 here is CASSLTPFGSGYTF. The CDR3 DNA follows: TGTGCCAGCAGTTTAACCCCCTTTGGGTCTGGCTACACCTTC.

The CDR3, as DNA: TGTGCCAGCAGTCGACAGGGCCCCACAGATACGCAGTATTTT. As protein: CASSRQGPTDTQYF. This chain connects TRBV2 to TRBJ2-3; TRBD1 agrees at 7 bases. Trimming at V came to 5 bases and at J to 2 bases, leaving 4 bases not matched to a gene. Germline lookup yields CDR1 SNHLY and CDR2 FYNNEI. This CDR3 spans 14 amino acids.

This sequence joins TRBV7-2 and TRBJ2-5; the D gene could be TRBD1 or TRBD2 (5 bases each). The CDR3 extends over 18 amino acids. Germline loops: CDR1 SGHTA, CDR2 FQGNSA. With 1 base removed from V and 1 base from J, the gap between germline ends came to 19 bases. The chain's CDR3 is CASSLVALGPSPQETQYF. The CDR3 DNA reads TGTGCCAGCAGCTTAGTGGCTTTGGGACCATCGCCCCAAGAGACCCAGTACTTC.

The rearrangement links TRBV11-2 to TRBJ2-3, with D tentatively TRBD1 or TRBD2 (6 bases each). Per germline, CDR1 SGHAT and CDR2 FQNNGV. This CDR3 is built from 15 residues. Trimming left V 1 base short and J 4 bases short, with 12 bases between. The CDR3, as DNA: TGTGCCAGCAGCTTAGTGGGGGGCGCAGCAGATACGCAGTATTTT. Amino acids: CASSLVGGAADTQYF.

This chain joins TRBV27 and TRBJ1-2; D is unclear. The germline V and J ends were trimmed by 0 bases and 5 bases, with 13 bases remaining between them. CDR3 length: 15 amino acids. Germline V gene data show CDR1 as MNHEY and CDR2 as SMNVEV (reference sequence). The CDR3 loop is CASSLSFAPQYGYTF. CDR3 nucleotides: TGTGCCAGCAGTTTATCGTTCGCTCCCCAATATGGCTACACCTTC.

This chain uses TRBV12-2 with TRBJ1-1. TRBV12-2 is listed as a pseudogene. The CDR3 has 18 amino acids. CDR3 residues: CASRLALRDYGSGDEAFF. The CDR3 DNA is TGTGCAAGTCGCTTGGCCCTCAGGGACTACGGGTCTGGCGATGAAGCTTTCTTT.

The chain carries TRBV6-5 and TRBJ2-3; 9 nucleotides match TRBD2. J gave up 3 bases and V 2 bases, and 3 bases lay outside the gene matches. The CDR3 spans 15 residues. Germline-derived CDR1 and CDR2 are MNHEY and SVGAGI. CDR3 bases: TGTGCCAGCAGTTACCAGCGGGGGGAGACAGATACGCAGTATTTT. Protein: CASSYQRGETDTQYF.

J is TRBJ1-2 and V is TRBV11-2; 9 nucleotides agree with TRBD1. The trim removed 5 bases at V and 8 bases at J, leaving 3 bases unmatched. In germline, CDR1 is SGHAT, CDR2 FQNNGV. The CDR3 contains 12 residues. In DNA form, the CDR3 reads TGTGCCAGCAGCAGGACAGGGGTCGGCTACACCTTC. Protein: CASSRTGVGYTF.

The rearrangement uses TRBV6-1 and TRBJ1-5; D ambiguous. The CDR3 has 15 amino acids. Per the germline V gene, CDR1 is MNHNS and CDR2 is SASEGT. V dropped 2 bases and J dropped 3 bases, with 11 bases sitting between them. DNA for the CDR3: TGTGCCAGCAGTGAAAATAAAGGGCTCAATCAGCCCCAGCATTTT. Protein sequence: CASSENKGLNQPQHF.

The rearrangement uses TRBV19 and TRBJ1-2, with a tentative D call TRBD1 (6 bases). V was shortened by 6 bases and J by 7 bases, with 15 bases between the two germline ends. This CDR3 spans 13 amino acids. The germline gives CDR1 LNHDA, CDR2 SQIVND (reference sequence). The CDR3 spells CASSPQGLSGYTF. The CDR3 nucleotides read TGTGCCAGTAGCCCACAGGGACTATCTGGCTACACCTTC.

The V gene is TRBV7-2, the J gene TRBJ2-3; possible D gene TRBD1, 5 bases. V dropped 1 base and J dropped 2 bases, with 10 bases sitting between them. The CDR3 is 15 amino acids. In germline, CDR1 is SGHTA, CDR2 FQGNSA. CDR3 DNA: TGTGCCAGCAGCTTAGAGGGGCTGCCCACAGATACGCAGTATTTT. Translated: CASSLEGLPTDTQYF.

This chain joins TRBV11-3 and TRBJ2-1; the D gene could be TRBD1 or TRBD2 (5 bases each). Germline V gene lookup returns CDR1 SGHNT and CDR2 YENEEA. V dropped 5 bases and J dropped 10 bases, with 15 bases sitting between them. The CDR3 covers 13 residues. The CDR3 loop reads CASSTGTPGEQFF. The DNA of the CDR3 is TGTGCCAGCAGCACTGGGACGCCGGGGGAGCAGTTCTTC.

The chain has TRBV5-1 and TRBJ1-6; tentative D call: TRBD1 (5 bases). CDR1 is SGHRS, CDR2 YFSETQ, per germline. The V and J ends lost 4 bases and 6 bases respectively, with 17 bases between them. CDR3 size: 16 residues. The chain's CDR3 is CASSLLSQGANSPLHF. The CDR3 DNA reads TGCGCCAGCAGCCTACTCTCGCAGGGTGCTAATTCACCCCTCCACTTT.

This rearrangement joins TRBV7-2 to TRBJ2-3; D unclear. The V gene's germline CDR1 is SGHTA and CDR2 FQGNSA. The CDR3 is 15 amino acids. Trimming shortened V by 0 bases and J by 2 bases, and 9 bases separated the two germline ends. CDR3 sequence (DNA): TGTGCCAGCAGCTTAGCTGCCGGTCCCACAGATACGCAGTATTTT. Protein product: CASSLAAGPTDTQYF.

This clone showed up just a few times. The chain is built from TRBV14 and TRBJ2-7, with D unresolved. CDR1 SGHDN and CDR2 FVKESK come from the germline V gene. This CDR3 has 17 residues. V gave up 3 bases and J gave up 0 bases, with 18 bases separating them. As DNA, the CDR3 is TGTGCCAGCAGCCAGGCCCTAGGGCCGCTAAGCTCCTACGAGCAGTACTTC. Residues: CASSQALGPLSSYEQYF.

This clone is a singleton in its sample. The genes are TRBV19 and TRBJ1-2; TRBD1 is a possible D gene (6 bases). CDR3 length: 14 residues. Trimming removed 0 bases from V and 6 bases from J, with 11 bases in between. CDR1 and CDR2 (germline): LNHDA, SQIVND (reference sequence). As DNA, the CDR3 is TGTGCCAGTAGTATAGACAACAGGGTTCATGGCTACACCTTC. Translation: CASSIDNRVHGYTF.

The chain couples TRBV7-2 to TRBJ1-2; TRBD1 aligns across 8 bases. The V gene end was trimmed by 7 bases and the J gene end by 14 bases; junction bases not matched to a gene: 15. The CDR3 length is 13 residues. Germline CDR1 SGHTA, CDR2 FQGNSA. DNA of the CDR3: TGTGCCAGCACCGGACAGGGCCGCTTTTCAGGAACCTTC. Its translation is CASTGQGRFSGTF.

The chain links TRBV11-2 to TRBJ1-4; D gene unclear. The germline V gene encodes CDR1 SGHAT and CDR2 FQNNGV. CDR3 size: 14 residues. Trimming cost V 5 bases and J 7 bases, with 14 bases left between them. The DNA of the CDR3 is TGTGCCAGCAGCGTGACTCCTGAGAGTGAAAAACTGTTTTTT. Residues: CASSVTPESEKLFF.

This clone was detected only once. This chain joins TRBV6-5 and TRBJ1-4; 9 positions match TRBD1. Germline trimming cut 7 bases from V and 6 bases from J; bases unmatched to any gene: 9. The CDR3 is 15 residues long. Germline V CDR1 and CDR2: MNHEY, SVGAGI. The CDR3 region has the DNA TGTGCCAGCACCCAAGGGGGACAGGGTTATGAAAAACTGTTTTTT. It yields the protein CASTQGGQGYEKLFF.

The chain recombines TRBV5-4 with TRBJ2-2, with 12 bases identical to TRBD2. The CDR3 is 14 residues long. With V trimmed by 0 bases and J by 14 bases, 5 bases remained unmatched. Germline V gene data show CDR1 as SGHNT and CDR2 as YYREEE (reference sequence). The CDR3 nucleotides are TGTGCCAGCAGCTTGGCTAGCGGGGGGGGAGATCTGTTTTTT. Translating it yields CASSLASGGGDLFF.

The V and J genes are TRBV7-9 and TRBJ2-3; no clear D gene. The CDR3 covers 13 residues. V was shortened by 1 base and J by 1 base, with 3 bases between the two germline ends. CDR1 and CDR2 (germline): SEHNR, FQNEAQ (reference sequence). The CDR3 reads CASSLGGTDTQYF. In nucleotides, the CDR3 is TGTGCCAGCAGCTTAGGGGGCACAGATACGCAGTATTTT.

The V and J genes are TRBV15 and TRBJ2-2, with a weak D call TRBD1 (5 bases). V lost 3 bases and J lost 4, with 6 bases in between. The V gene's germline CDR1 is LNHNV and CDR2 YYDKDF (reference sequence). This CDR3 has 13 amino acids. In DNA, the CDR3 is TGTGCCACCAGCAGGGACACCACCGGGGAGCTGTTTTTT. Its translation: CATSRDTTGELFF.

The genes are TRBV27 and TRBJ1-1; maybe TRBD1 (6 bases). Germline V gives CDR1 MNHEY, CDR2 SMNVEV (reference sequence). This CDR3 is 15 amino acids long. V dropped 5 bases and J dropped 0 bases, with 13 bases sitting between them. CDR3 residues: CASSLQTGLNTEAFF. In DNA, the CDR3 is TGTGCCAGCAGTCTACAGACAGGACTGAACACTGAAGCTTTCTTT.

The chain is built from TRBV7-9 and TRBJ1-2, with D hard to call. The CDR3 has 15 amino acids. The V and J ends lost 8 bases and 4 bases respectively, with 20 bases between them. Germline loops: CDR1 SEHNR, CDR2 FQNEAQ (reference sequence). The DNA of the CDR3 is TGTGCCAGCTCCGACACGGGCCAGTTTTCCTATGGCTACACCTTC. Protein: CASSDTGQFSYGYTF.

Here the CDR3 DNA reads TGTGCCAGCAGCGTAGGAGGGACCTCCTACAATGAGCAGTTCTTC. The encoded protein is CASSVGGTSYNEQFF. V and J are TRBV9 and TRBJ2-1, with D perhaps being TRBD1 or TRBD2 (5 bases each). Trimming left V 0 bases short and J 0 bases short, with 7 bases between. This CDR3 has 15 amino acids. Germline V gives CDR1 SGDLS, CDR2 YYNGEE.